Following are 11 T cell receptor beta chains from one sample sequenced in a study of preoperative IRX-2 immunotherapy in early breast cancer. TCRdb's table, derived via immunoSEQ multiplex PCR, lists solely in-frame clones and lacks some. Here the sample spans about 98,000 clones, roughly 85% being singletons. Treatment given: preoperative locoregional IRX-2 cytokine immunotherapy. This specimen was tumor tissue, taken after IRX-2 immunotherapy. Receptors originate from a human donor with breast cancer.

V usage is TRBV5-1 and J usage is TRBJ2-2; TRBD1 is a possible D gene (6 bases). Germline CDR1 SGHRS, CDR2 YFSETQ. CDR3 length: 16 residues. Trimming cost V 6 bases and J 0 bases, with 15 bases left between them. The CDR3 sequence: CASKPGHATNTGELFF. The CDR3 DNA follows: TGCGCCAGCAAGCCGGGACATGCAACGAACACCGGGGAGCTGTTTTTT.

J is TRBJ2-7 and V is TRBV19, with 8 bases lining up with TRBD1. The ends lost 3 bases at V and 0 bases at J; junction bases unmatched: 7. From germline, CDR1 is LNHDA and CDR2 SQIVND (reference sequence). The CDR3 has 16 amino acids. Here the CDR3 DNA reads TGTGCCAGTAGTATTTCCCCCGGGACAGGCTCCTACGAGCAGTACTTC. Protein: CASSISPGTGSYEQYF. Based on the CDR3 plus reference TRBV19 and TRBJ2-7, the full variable domain is DGGITQSPKYLFRKEGQNVTLSCEQNLNHDAMYWYRQDPGQGLRLIYYSQIVNDFQKGDIAEGYSVSREKKESFPLTVTSAQKNPTAFYLCASSISPGTGSYEQYFGPGTRLTVT.

The V and J genes are TRBV6-8 and TRBJ2-1, with a possible D match to TRBD1 (6 bases). CDR3 length: 16 amino acids. Trimming removed 6 bases from V and 0 bases from J, with 15 bases in between. Germline V CDR1 and CDR2: MNHGY, SAAAGT. The CDR3 bases are TGTGCCAGCAGAAGATGGGGACATGACTCCTACAATGAGCAGTTCTTC. This codes for CASRRWGHDSYNEQFF.

With regard to this clone: One end of the junction is discordant with germline, which a read error may explain. The chain links TRBV7-4 to TRBJ2-3; the D gene could be TRBD1 or TRBD2 (5 bases each). The CDR3 length is 13 residues. Germline CDR1 is SGHVT and CDR2 is SQSDAQ. CDR3 sequence reads: CASSSGPTDTQYF. The CDR3 bases are TGTGCTAGCAGCTCGGGACCTACGGATACGCAGTATTTT.

The V call is TRBV7-4, the J call TRBJ2-2, with 7 bases that match TRBD1. Germline values: CDR1 SGHVT, CDR2 SQSDAQ. The junction had 1 base not matched to a gene; V was cut back by 3 bases and J by 3 bases. This CDR3 contains 14 residues. CDR3 bases: TGTGCCAGCAGCTTTACAGGGGACACCGGGGAGCTGTTTTTT. This sequence encodes CASSFTGDTGELFF. The complete variable domain, with remaining parts taken from reference TRBV7-4 and TRBJ2-2, reads GAGVSQSPRYKVAKRGRDVALRCDSISGHVTLYWYRQTLGQGSEVLTYSQSDAQRDKSGRPSGRFSAERPERSVSTLKIQRTEQGDSAVYLCASSFTGDTGELFFGEGSRLTVL.

V is TRBV5-1 and J is TRBJ2-6; no reliable D call. This CDR3 has 17 amino acids. Trimming pared 0 bases from V and 4 bases from J, leaving 14 bases between. Germline lookup yields CDR1 SGHRS and CDR2 YFSETQ. As DNA, the CDR3 is TGCGCCAGCAGCTTGGGTGGCAGGCCTGGCGGGGCCAACGTCCTGACTTTC. Translated: CASSLGGRPGGANVLTF.

In its sample, this clone was seen once. This rearrangement joins TRBV19 to TRBJ2-1; 9 bases fit TRBD2. V shed 2 bases, J shed 7 bases, and the junction held 9 bases outside the gene matches. The CDR3 sequence is 16 residues long. Germline CDR1 and CDR2: LNHDA and SQIVND (reference sequence). The CDR3 reads CASSIMVGLAYNEQFF. The CDR3 coding sequence is TGTGCCAGTAGTATAATGGTGGGACTAGCATATAATGAGCAGTTCTTC.

The count of this clone is one. The chain has TRBV9 and TRBJ1-1, with 7 bases that match TRBD1. CDR1 is SGDLS, CDR2 YYNGEE, per germline. This CDR3 is 13 amino acids long. Trimming at V came to 0 bases and at J to 7 bases, leaving 3 bases not matched to a gene. The CDR3 here is CASSVAGGSEAFF. CDR3 nucleotide sequence: TGTGCCAGCAGCGTAGCAGGGGGGAGTGAAGCTTTCTTT.

This chain joins TRBV5-1 and TRBJ2-6; no clear D. This CDR3 contains 14 residues. Germline V gene lookup returns CDR1 SGHRS and CDR2 YFSETQ. V dropped 0 bases and J dropped 3 bases, with 4 bases sitting between them. Here the CDR3 DNA reads TGCGCCAGCAGCTTGGGTGGTGGGGCCAACGTCCTGACTTTC. Its translation: CASSLGGGANVLTF.

This chain joins TRBV28 and TRBJ2-7; 7 positions agree with TRBD2. Germline V gene lookup returns CDR1 MDHEN and CDR2 SYDVKM. The V gene end was trimmed by 6 bases and the J gene end by 2 bases; junction bases not matched to a gene: 16. CDR3 length: 17 amino acids. The CDR3 DNA reads TGTGCCAGCAGCCCTACTCACGGCGGGGGTTACCCCTACGAGCAGTACTTC. It is translated as CASSPTHGGGYPYEQYF.

The chain combines TRBV10-3 with TRBJ2-1; maybe TRBD1 (5 bases). In germline, CDR1 is ENHRY, CDR2 SYGVKD. This CDR3 region has 14 residues. Trimming removed 2 bases at V and 4 bases at J, with 9 bases between. The CDR3 region has the DNA TGTGCCATCAGTGAGGCAGGGTCATACAATGAGCAGTTCTTC. It codes for CAISEAGSYNEQFF.